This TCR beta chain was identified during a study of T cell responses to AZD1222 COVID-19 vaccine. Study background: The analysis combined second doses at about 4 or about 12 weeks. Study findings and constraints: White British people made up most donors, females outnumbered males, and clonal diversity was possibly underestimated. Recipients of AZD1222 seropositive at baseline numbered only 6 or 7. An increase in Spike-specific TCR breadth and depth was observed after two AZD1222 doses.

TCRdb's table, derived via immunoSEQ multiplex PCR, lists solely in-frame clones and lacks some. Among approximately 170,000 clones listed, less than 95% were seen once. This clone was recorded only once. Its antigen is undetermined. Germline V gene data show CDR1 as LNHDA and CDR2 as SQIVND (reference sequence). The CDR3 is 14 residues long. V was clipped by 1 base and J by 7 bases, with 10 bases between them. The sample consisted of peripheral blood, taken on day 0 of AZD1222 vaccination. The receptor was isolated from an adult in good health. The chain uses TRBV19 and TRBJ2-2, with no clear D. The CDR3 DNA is TGTGCCAGTAGTATAGCCCAATGGGGCGGGGAGCTGTTTTTT. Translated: CASSIAQWGGELFF.